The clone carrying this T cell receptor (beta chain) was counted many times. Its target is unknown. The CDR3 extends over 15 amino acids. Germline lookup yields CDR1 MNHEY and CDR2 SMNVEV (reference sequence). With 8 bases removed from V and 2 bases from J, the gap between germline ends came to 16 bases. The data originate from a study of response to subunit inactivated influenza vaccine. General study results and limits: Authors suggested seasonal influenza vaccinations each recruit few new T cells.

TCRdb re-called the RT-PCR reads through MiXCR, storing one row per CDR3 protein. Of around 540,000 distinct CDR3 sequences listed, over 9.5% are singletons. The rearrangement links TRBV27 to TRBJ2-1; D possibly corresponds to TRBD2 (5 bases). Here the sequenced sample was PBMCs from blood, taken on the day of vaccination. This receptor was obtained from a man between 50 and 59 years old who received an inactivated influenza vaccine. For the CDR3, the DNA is TGTGCCAGCTGTAGAAAGGGAGAACCCTACAATGAGCAGTTCTTC. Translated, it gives CASCRKGEPYNEQFF.